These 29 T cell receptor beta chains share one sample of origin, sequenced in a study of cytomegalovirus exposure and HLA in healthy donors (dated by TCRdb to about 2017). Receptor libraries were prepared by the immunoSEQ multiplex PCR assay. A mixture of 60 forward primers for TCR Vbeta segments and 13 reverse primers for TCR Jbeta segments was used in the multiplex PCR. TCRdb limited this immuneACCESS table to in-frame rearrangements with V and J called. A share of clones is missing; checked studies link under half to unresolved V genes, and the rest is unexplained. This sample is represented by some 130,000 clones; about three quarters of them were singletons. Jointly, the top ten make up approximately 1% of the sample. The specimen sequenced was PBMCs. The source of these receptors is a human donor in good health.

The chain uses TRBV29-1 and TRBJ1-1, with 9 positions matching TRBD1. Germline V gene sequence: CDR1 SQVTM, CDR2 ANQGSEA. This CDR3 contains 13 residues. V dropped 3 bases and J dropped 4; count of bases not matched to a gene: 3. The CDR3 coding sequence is TGCAGCGTTGACCGGGGACAGGGCACTGAAGCTTTCTTT. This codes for CSVDRGQGTEAFF.

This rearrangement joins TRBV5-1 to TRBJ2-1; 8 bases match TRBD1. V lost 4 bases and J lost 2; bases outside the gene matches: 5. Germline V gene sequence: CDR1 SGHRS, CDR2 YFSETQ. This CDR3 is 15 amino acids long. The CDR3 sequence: CASSNGQGPYNEQFF. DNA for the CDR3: TGCGCCAGCAGCAACGGACAGGGACCCTACAATGAGCAGTTCTTC.

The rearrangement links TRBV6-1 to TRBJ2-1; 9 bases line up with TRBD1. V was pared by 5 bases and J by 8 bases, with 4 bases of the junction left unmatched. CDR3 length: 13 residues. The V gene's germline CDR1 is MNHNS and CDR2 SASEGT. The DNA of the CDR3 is TGTGCCAGCAGTTATACAGGGGGCCATGAGCAGTTCTTC. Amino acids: CASSYTGGHEQFF.

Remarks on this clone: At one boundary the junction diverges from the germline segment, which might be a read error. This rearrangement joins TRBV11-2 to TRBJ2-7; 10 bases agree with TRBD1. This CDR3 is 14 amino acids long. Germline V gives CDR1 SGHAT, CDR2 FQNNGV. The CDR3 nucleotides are TGTGTCAGCACCCCGGGACAGGGGATATACGAGCAGTACTTC. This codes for CVSTPGQGIYEQYF.

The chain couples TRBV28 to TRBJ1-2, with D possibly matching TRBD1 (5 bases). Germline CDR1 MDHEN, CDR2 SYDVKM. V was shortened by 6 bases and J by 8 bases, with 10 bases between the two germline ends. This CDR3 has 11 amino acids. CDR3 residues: CASSRREGYTF. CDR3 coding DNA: TGTGCCAGCAGCCGCAGGGAAGGCTACACCTTC.

CDR3 protein: CASSTRARTEAFF. Here the CDR3 DNA reads TGCGCCAGCAGTACTAGGGCCAGGACTGAAGCTTTCTTT. The chain combines TRBV10-2 with TRBJ1-1, with unresolved D. Trimming left V 5 bases short and J 5 bases short, with 12 bases between. Germline CDR1 WSHSY, CDR2 SAAADI. The CDR3 covers 13 residues.

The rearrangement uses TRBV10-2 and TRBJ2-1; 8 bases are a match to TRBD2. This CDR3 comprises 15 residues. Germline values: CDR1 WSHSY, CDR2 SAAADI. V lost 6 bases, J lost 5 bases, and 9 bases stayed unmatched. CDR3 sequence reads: CASSVLAGTNNEQFF. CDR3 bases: TGCGCCAGCAGCGTTTTAGCGGGGACTAACAATGAGCAGTTCTTC.

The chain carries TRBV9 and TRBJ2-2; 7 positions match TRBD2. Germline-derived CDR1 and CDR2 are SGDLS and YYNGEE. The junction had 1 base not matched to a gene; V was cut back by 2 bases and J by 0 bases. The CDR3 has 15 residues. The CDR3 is CASSVGGANTGELFF. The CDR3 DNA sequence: TGTGCCAGCAGCGTTGGGGGGGCGAACACCGGGGAGCTGTTTTTT. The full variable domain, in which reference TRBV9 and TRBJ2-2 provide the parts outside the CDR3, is DSGVTQTPKHLITATGQRVTLRCSPRSGDLSVYWYQQSLDQGLQFLIQYYNGEERAKGNILERFSAQQFPDLHSELNLSSLELGDSALYFCASSVGGANTGELFFGEGSRLTVL.

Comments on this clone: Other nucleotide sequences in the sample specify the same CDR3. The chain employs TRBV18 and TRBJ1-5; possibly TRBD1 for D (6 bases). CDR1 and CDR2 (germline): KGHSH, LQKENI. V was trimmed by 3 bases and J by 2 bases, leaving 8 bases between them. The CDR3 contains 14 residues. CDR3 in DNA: TGTGCCAGCTCACCGAGACAGGGCAATCAGCCCCAGCATTTT. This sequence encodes CASSPRQGNQPQHF.

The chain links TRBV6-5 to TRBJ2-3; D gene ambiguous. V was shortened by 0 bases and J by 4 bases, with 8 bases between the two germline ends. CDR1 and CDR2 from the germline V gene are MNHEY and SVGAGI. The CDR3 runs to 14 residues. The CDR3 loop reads CASSYSQIADTQYF. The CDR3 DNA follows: TGTGCCAGCAGTTACTCCCAAATAGCAGATACGCAGTATTTT.

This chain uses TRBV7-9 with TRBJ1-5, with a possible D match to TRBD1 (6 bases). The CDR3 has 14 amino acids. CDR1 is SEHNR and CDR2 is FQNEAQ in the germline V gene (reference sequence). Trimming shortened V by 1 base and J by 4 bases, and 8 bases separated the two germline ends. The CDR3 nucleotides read TGTGCCAGCAGCTTAGGACAGGAAAATCAGCCCCAGCATTTT. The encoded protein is CASSLGQENQPQHF.

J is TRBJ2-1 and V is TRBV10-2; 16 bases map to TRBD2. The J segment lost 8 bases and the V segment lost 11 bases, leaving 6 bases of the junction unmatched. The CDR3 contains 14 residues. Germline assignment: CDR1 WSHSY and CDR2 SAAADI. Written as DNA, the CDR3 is TGCGCCGGAGGGACTAGCGGGGGGGCCGATGAGCAGTTCTTC. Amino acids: CAGGTSGGADEQFF.

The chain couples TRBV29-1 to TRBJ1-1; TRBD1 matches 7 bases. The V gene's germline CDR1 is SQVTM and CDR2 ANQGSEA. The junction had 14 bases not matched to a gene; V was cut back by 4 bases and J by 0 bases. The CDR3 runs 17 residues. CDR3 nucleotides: TGCAGCGTTGGCGGGTTAGGGGGCTTCAACATGAACACTGAAGCTTTCTTT. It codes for CSVGGLGGFNMNTEAFF.

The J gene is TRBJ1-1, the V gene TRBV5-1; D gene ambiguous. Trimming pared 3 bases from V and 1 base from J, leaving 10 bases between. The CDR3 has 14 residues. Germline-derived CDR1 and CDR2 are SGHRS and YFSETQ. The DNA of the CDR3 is TGCGCCAGCAGCTCTAGACGGAGGAACACTGAAGCTTTCTTT. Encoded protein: CASSSRRRNTEAFF.

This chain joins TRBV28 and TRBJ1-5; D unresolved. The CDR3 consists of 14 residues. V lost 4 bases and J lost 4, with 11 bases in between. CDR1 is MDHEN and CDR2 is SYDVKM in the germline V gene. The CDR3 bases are TGTGCCAGCAGTTCATCCTCGGGAAATCAGCCCCAGCATTTT. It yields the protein CASSSSSGNQPQHF.

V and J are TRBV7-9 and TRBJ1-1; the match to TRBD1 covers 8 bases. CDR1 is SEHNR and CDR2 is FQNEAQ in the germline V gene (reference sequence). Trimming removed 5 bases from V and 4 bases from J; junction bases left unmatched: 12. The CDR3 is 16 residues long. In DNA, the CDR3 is TGTGCCAGCAGCCCCCGGACAGGGAGCATGGGCACTGAAGCTTTCTTT. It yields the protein CASSPRTGSMGTEAFF.

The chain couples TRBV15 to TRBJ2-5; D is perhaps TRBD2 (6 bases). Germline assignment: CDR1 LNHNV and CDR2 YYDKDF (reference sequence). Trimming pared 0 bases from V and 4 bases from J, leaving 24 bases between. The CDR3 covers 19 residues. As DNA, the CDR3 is TGTGCCACCAGCAGAGATCATGCAGGGAGGATGGTCTTTCCAGAGACCCAGTACTTC. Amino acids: CATSRDHAGRMVFPETQYF.

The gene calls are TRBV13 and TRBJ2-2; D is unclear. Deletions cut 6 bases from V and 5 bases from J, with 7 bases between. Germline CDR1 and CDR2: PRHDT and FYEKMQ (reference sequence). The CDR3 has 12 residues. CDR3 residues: CASRRGTGELFF. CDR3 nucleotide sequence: TGTGCCAGCAGACGAGGAACCGGGGAGCTGTTTTTT.

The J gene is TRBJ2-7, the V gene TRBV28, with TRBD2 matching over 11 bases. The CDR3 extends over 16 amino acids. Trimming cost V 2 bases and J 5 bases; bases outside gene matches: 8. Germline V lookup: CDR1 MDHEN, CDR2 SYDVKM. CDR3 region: CASSLLAGGPIDEQYF. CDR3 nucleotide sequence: TGTGCCAGCAGTTTACTAGCGGGGGGTCCGATAGACGAGCAGTACTTC.

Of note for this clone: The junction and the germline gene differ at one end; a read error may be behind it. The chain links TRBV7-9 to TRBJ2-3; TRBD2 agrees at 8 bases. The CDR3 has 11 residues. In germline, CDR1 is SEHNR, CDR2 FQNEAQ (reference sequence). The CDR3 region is CASSAIGGGDF. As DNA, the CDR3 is TGTGCCAGCAGCGCTATCGGGGGGGGTGATTTT.

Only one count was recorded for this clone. CDR3 loop: CASSPPQGARNTEAFF. As DNA, the CDR3 is TGTGCCAGCTCACCACCGCAGGGGGCGCGGAACACTGAAGCTTTCTTT. The chain carries TRBV18 and TRBJ1-1, with TRBD1 identical over 8 bases. The trim removed 0 bases at V and 1 base at J, leaving 4 bases unmatched. The CDR3 is 16 amino acids. The germline V gene has CDR1 KGHSH and CDR2 LQKENI.

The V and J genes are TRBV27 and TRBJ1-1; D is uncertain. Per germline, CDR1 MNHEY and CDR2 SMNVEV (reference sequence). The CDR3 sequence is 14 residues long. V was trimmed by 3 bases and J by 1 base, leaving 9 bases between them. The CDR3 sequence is CASSFSIWNTEAFF. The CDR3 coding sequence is TGTGCCAGCAGTTTCTCTATCTGGAACACTGAAGCTTTCTTT.

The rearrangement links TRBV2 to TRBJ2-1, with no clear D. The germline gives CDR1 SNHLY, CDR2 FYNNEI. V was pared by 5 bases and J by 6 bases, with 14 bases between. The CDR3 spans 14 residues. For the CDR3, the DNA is TGTGCCAGCAGTTTATCCAGCGTCATCAATGAGCAGTTCTTC. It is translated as CASSLSSVINEQFF.

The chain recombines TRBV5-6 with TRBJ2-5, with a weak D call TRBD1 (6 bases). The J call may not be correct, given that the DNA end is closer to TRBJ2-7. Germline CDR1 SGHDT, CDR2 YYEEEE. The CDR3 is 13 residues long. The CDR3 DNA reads TGTGCCAGCAGCTGGGACAACCGACTCGAGCAGTACTTC. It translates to CASSWDNRLEQYF.

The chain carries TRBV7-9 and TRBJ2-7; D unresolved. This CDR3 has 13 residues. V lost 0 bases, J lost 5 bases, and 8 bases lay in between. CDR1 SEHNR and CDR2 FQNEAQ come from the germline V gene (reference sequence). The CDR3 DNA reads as TGTGCCAGCAGCTTAGCCTGGCTAGACGAGCAGTACTTC. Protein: CASSLAWLDEQYF.

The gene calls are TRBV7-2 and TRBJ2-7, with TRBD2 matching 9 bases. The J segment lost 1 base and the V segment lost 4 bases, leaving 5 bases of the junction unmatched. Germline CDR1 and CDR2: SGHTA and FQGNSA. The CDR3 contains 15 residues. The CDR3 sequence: CASSSSGGPSYEQYF. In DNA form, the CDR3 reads TGTGCCAGCAGCTCGAGCGGGGGGCCTTCCTACGAGCAGTACTTC.

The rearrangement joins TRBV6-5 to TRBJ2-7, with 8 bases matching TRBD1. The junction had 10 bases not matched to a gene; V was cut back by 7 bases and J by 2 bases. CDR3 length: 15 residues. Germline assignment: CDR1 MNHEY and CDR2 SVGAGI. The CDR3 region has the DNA TGTGCCAGCAAATTGTATAGACAGGGGACCTACGAGCAGTACTTC. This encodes CASKLYRQGTYEQYF.

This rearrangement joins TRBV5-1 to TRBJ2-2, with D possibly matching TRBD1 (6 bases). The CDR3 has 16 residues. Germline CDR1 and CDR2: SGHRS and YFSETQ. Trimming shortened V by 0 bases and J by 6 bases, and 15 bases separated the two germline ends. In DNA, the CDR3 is TGCGCCAGCAGCTTGGATGGGACATCATGGCCCGGGGAGCTGTTTTTT. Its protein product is CASSLDGTSWPGELFF.

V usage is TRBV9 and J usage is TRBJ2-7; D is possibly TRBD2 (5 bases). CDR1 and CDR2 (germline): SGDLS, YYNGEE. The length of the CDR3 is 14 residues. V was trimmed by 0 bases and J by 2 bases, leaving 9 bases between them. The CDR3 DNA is TGTGCCAGCAGCGTAGATTGGGGAGCCTACGAGCAGTACTTC. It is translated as CASSVDWGAYEQYF. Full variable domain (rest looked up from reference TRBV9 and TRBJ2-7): DSGVTQTPKHLITATGQRVTLRCSPRSGDLSVYWYQQSLDQGLQFLIQYYNGEERAKGNILERFSAQQFPDLHSELNLSSLELGDSALYFCASSVDWGAYEQYFGPGTRLTVT.